The 22 T cell receptor beta chains reported below all come from one sample, sequenced in a study of blood T cells in healthy people across ages. A second PCR of about 7 to 11 cycles used a sample-barcoded 5' primer and a J-beta primer mix. TCRdb re-called the 5' RACE reads through MiXCR, storing one row per CDR3 protein. This sample has about 800,000 distinct CDR3 sequences, with around a quarter found just once. Another study also made use of these data, one on T cells of mothers and their children.

Sequences were obtained from blood. The receptors here all came from a boy aged 10-17 years in good health.

At least ten counts were recorded for this clonotype. V usage is TRBV7-2 and J usage is TRBJ1-5; D remains ambiguous. V lost 1 base and J 6 bases, leaving 4 bases between the germline ends. This CDR3 has 12 residues. In germline, CDR1 is SGHTA, CDR2 FQGNSA. As DNA, the CDR3 is TGTGCCAGCAGCTTAGACACTCAGCCCCAGCATTTT. This encodes CASSLDTQPQHF. Full variable domain (rest looked up from reference TRBV7-2 and TRBJ1-5): GAGVSQSPSNKVTEKGKDVELRCDPISGHTALYWYRQSLGQGLEFLIYFQGNSAPDKSGLPSDRFSAERTGGSVSTLTIQRTQQEDSAVYLCASSLDTQPQHFGDGTRLSIL.

The V call is TRBV7-9, the J call TRBJ1-1; 12 positions match TRBD1. CDR3 length: 16 amino acids. The V segment lost 5 bases and the J segment 5 bases; nucleotides outside the gene matches: 9. Per the germline V gene, CDR1 is SEHNR and CDR2 is FQNEAQ (reference sequence). CDR3 in DNA: TGTGCCAGCAGCGGCGGGACAGGGGGCTTCGGGACTGAAGCTTTCTTT. Residues: CASSGGTGGFGTEAFF. Looking up the rest from reference TRBV7-9 and TRBJ1-1 gives the full variable domain: DTGVSQNPRHKITKRGQNVTFRCDPISEHNRLYWYRQTLGQGPEFLTYFQNEAQLEKSRLLSDRFSAERPKGSFSTLEIQRTEQGDSAMYLCASSGGTGGFGTEAFFGQGTRLTVV.

This clonotype was seen a few times. V gene TRBV5-6 combines with J gene TRBJ1-4; a weak D match, TRBD1 (6 bases). Germline CDR1 is SGHDT and CDR2 is YYEEEE. V was shortened by 4 bases and J by 8 bases, with 15 bases between the two germline ends. This CDR3 region has 14 residues. CDR3 in amino acids: CASSPGDQGEKLFF. In DNA, the CDR3 is TGTGCCAGCAGCCCAGGGGACCAGGGGGAAAAACTGTTTTTT.

The V and J genes are TRBV28 and TRBJ1-2; D may be TRBD1 (5 bases). V shed 3 bases and J shed 7 bases, with 21 bases lying between them. Germline CDR1 and CDR2: MDHEN and SYDVKM. CDR3 length: 16 amino acids. CDR3 in DNA: TGTGCCAGCAGTTTCACCCTAGTCAGGCAGGGAGGTGGCTACACCTTC. Translated: CASSFTLVRQGGGYTF.

This clonotype was counted only a few times. This chain uses TRBV7-3 with TRBJ1-1, with D perhaps matching TRBD1 (5 bases). The ends were cut back, 8 bases at V and 2 bases at J, with 12 bases in the middle. The CDR3 is 13 residues long. Germline lookup yields CDR1 SGHTA and CDR2 FQGTGA. The chain's CDR3 is CASFQGVNTEAFF. The CDR3 nucleotides are TGTGCCAGCTTTCAGGGCGTTAACACTGAAGCTTTCTTT.

The rearrangement joins TRBV5-1 to TRBJ2-1; the match to TRBD1 covers 9 bases. This CDR3 contains 15 residues. CDR1 and CDR2 from the germline V gene are SGHRS and YFSETQ. V dropped 0 bases and J dropped 7; count of bases not matched to a gene: 5. CDR3 amino acids: CASSLGDRESNEQFF. For the CDR3, the DNA is TGCGCCAGCAGCTTGGGGGACAGGGAATCGAATGAGCAGTTCTTC.

V is TRBV4-3 and J is TRBJ2-7, with D tentatively TRBD1 (6 bases). V gave up 0 bases and J gave up 0 bases, with 12 bases separating them. The CDR3 covers 16 residues. From germline, CDR1 is LGHNA and CDR2 YSLEER. CDR3 coding DNA: TGCGCCAGCAGCCAAGATGACAGGTCAAGCTCCTACGAGCAGTACTTC. It yields the protein CASSQDDRSSSYEQYF.

In its sample, this clonotype was seen a few times. The chain uses TRBV2 and TRBJ1-4, with D possibly TRBD1 on 5 matching bases. The CDR3 is made up of 16 amino acids. Trimming took off 10 bases at V and 0 bases at J, with 18 bases between the two ends. CDR1 is SNHLY and CDR2 is FYNNEI in the germline V gene. CDR3 coding DNA: TGTGCCACGCAAGTGGGGCAAAAAGCAACTAATGAAAAACTGTTTTTT. Translated: CATQVGQKATNEKLFF.

This clonotype was seen more than once but under ten times. The chain recombines TRBV3-1 with TRBJ2-7; TRBD1 matches at 7 bases. This CDR3 is 15 amino acids long. Trimming removed 4 bases from V and 2 bases from J; junction bases left unmatched: 8. CDR1 is LGHDT and CDR2 is YNNKEL in the germline V gene (reference sequence). Here the CDR3 DNA reads TGTGCCAGCAGCCGATTCCGGGACAGTGCCTACGAGCAGTACTTC. Residues: CASSRFRDSAYEQYF.

The chain recombines TRBV7-2 with TRBJ2-7; D remains ambiguous. Trimming took off 5 bases at V and 3 bases at J, with 11 bases between the two ends. CDR3 length: 13 amino acids. Germline assignment: CDR1 SGHTA and CDR2 FQGNSA. In DNA form, the CDR3 reads TGTGCCAGCAGCGACCTATCGCTCTACGAGCAGTACTTC. It encodes CASSDLSLYEQYF.

This clonotype was seen a handful of times. A much larger clone sits a single nucleotide away, making a read error possible. The V and J genes are TRBV2 and TRBJ1-5; D ambiguous. V was cut by 4 bases and J by 4 bases, with 5 bases left in between. Germline V gene lookup returns CDR1 SNHLY and CDR2 FYNNEI. The CDR3 loop spans 12 amino acids. CDR3 DNA: TGTGCCAGCAGTGGGGTAAATCAGCCCCAGCATTTT. Translated: CASSGVNQPQHF.

The chain links TRBV20-1 to TRBJ2-6; tentative D call: TRBD2 (7 bases). V lost 3 bases and J lost 2, with 20 bases in between. The germline V gene has CDR1 DFQATT and CDR2 SNEGSKA (reference sequence). The CDR3 contains 18 residues. This CDR3 is CSASGRGERGPGANVLTF. CDR3 sequence (DNA): TGCAGTGCTAGTGGTAGGGGGGAGCGGGGCCCTGGGGCCAACGTCCTGACTTTC.

This chain joins TRBV18 and TRBJ1-1; 7 positions match TRBD1. From germline, CDR1 is KGHSH and CDR2 LQKENI. The CDR3 length is 17 residues. The V and J ends lost 6 bases and 3 bases, in that order; junction bases with no gene match: 16. The CDR3 bases are TGTGCCAGCTCTCCCGGGACAGCCCAAACGGGCCACACTGAAGCTTTCTTT. This gives the protein CASSPGTAQTGHTEAFF.

The V and J genes are TRBV28 and TRBJ1-5; D is uncertain. The V gene's germline CDR1 is MDHEN and CDR2 SYDVKM. The V end was cut by 5 bases, the J end by 8 bases, with 13 bases between. The CDR3 spans 13 residues. DNA of the CDR3: TGTGCCAGCAGTAGTTCCCAGCCAGAGCCCCAGCATTTT. It is translated as CASSSSQPEPQHF. The variable domain in full, completed from reference TRBV28 and TRBJ1-5, reads DVKVTQSSRYLVKRTGEKVFLECVQDMDHENMFWYRQDPGLGLRLIYFSYDVKMKEKGDIPEGYSVSREKKERFSLILESASTNQTSMYLCASSSSQPEPQHFGDGTRLSIL.

The chain recombines TRBV4-1 with TRBJ2-1; 7 nucleotides align to TRBD1. The J call is uncertain, as TRBJ2-7 better fits the DNA end. This CDR3 comprises 15 residues. Germline lookup yields CDR1 MGHRA and CDR2 YSYEKL. CDR3 nucleotides: TGCGCCAGCAGCCAAGTTGGGGACAGACCGTCCGAGCAGTACTTC. Protein product: CASSQVGDRPSEQYF.

This clonotype was observed a few times. V gene TRBV20-1 combines with J gene TRBJ2-1; 10 nucleotides agree with TRBD2. Germline values: CDR1 DFQATT, CDR2 SNEGSKA (reference sequence). The V segment lost 5 bases and the J segment 8 bases; nucleotides outside the gene matches: 9. This CDR3 has 14 residues. CDR3 in amino acids: CSAAPSGSGDEQFF. The CDR3 DNA follows: TGCAGTGCTGCCCCTAGCGGGAGCGGCGATGAGCAGTTCTTC.

The gene calls are TRBV10-2 and TRBJ1-1; D not resolved. This CDR3 has 13 residues. CDR1 WSHSY and CDR2 SAAADI come from the germline V gene. V lost 2 bases to trimming and J lost 7 bases, with 11 bases between them. CDR3 amino acids: CASSEDPEGEAFF. CDR3 nucleotide sequence: TGCGCCAGCAGTGAGGATCCGGAAGGTGAAGCTTTCTTT.

This clonotype was counted only a few times. V usage is TRBV20-1 and J usage is TRBJ2-7; either TRBD1 or TRBD2 may supply D (5 bases each). V was clipped by 6 bases and J by 2 bases, with 14 bases between them. The CDR3 spans 13 residues. Germline CDR1 and CDR2: DFQATT and SNEGSKA (reference sequence). The CDR3 loop reads CSAGRDGAYEQYF. In DNA, the CDR3 is TGCAGTGCCGGCCGGGACGGGGCCTACGAGCAGTACTTC.

This chain joins TRBV7-3 and TRBJ2-3; D not certain. The CDR3 consists of 17 residues. Trimming shortened V by 2 bases and J by 3 bases, and 18 bases separated the two germline ends. The germline CDR1 and CDR2 sequences are SGHTA and FQGTGA. CDR3 DNA sequence: TGTGCCAGCAGCTTATTCAAGGCAACGGCCGTGACAGATACGCAGTATTTT. Translation: CASSLFKATAVTDTQYF. Full variable domain (missing parts from reference TRBV7-3 and TRBJ2-3): GAGVSQTPSNKVTEKGKYVELRCDPISGHTALYWYRQSLGQGPEFLIYFQGTGAADDSGLPNDRFFAVRPEGSVSTLKIQRTERGDSAVYLCASSLFKATAVTDTQYFGPGTRLTVL.

The chain recombines TRBV12-3 or TRBV12-4 with TRBJ2-7; D possibly matches TRBD1 or TRBD2 (5 bases each). Deletions cut 5 bases from V and 0 bases from J, with 20 bases between. The CDR3 runs 17 residues. CDR3: CASSEVPGASFSYEQYF. The CDR3 region has the DNA TGTGCCAGCAGTGAGGTCCCCGGGGCTAGCTTCTCCTACGAGCAGTACTTC.

V gene TRBV7-2 combines with J gene TRBJ2-5, with D maybe TRBD2 (7 bases). The closer fit of TRBJ2-1 to the DNA end suggests the J call may be wrong. The CDR3 runs 16 residues. The germline V gene has CDR1 SGHTA and CDR2 FQGNSA. The CDR3 nucleotides read TGTGCCAGCAGCTTAGTGCGGGGGCAACCCTACAATGAGCAGTTCTTC. It encodes CASSLVRGQPYNEQFF.

Only one count was recorded for this clonotype. J is TRBJ2-3 and V is TRBV20-1; 8 bases are shared with TRBD2. The V segment lost 3 bases and the J segment 3 bases; nucleotides outside the gene matches: 5. Per the germline V gene, CDR1 is DFQATT and CDR2 is SNEGSKA (reference sequence). CDR3 length: 14 amino acids. CDR3: CSASYGGVTDTQYF. CDR3 sequence (DNA): TGCAGTGCTAGTTACGGGGGGGTGACAGATACGCAGTATTTT.